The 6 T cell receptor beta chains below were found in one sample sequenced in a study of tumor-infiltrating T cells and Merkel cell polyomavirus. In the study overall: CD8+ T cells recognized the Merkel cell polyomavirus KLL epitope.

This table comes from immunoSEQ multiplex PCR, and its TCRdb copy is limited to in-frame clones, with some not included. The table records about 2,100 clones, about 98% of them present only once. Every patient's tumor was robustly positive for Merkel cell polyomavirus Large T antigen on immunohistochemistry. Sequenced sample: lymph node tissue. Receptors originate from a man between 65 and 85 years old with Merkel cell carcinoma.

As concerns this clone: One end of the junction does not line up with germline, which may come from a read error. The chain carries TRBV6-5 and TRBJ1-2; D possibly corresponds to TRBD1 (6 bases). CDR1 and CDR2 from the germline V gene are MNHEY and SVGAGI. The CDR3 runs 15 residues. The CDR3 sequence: CASSQQGQTSYGYTF. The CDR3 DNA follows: TGTGCCAGCAGTCAGCAAGGACAGACCAGTTATGGCTATACCTTC.

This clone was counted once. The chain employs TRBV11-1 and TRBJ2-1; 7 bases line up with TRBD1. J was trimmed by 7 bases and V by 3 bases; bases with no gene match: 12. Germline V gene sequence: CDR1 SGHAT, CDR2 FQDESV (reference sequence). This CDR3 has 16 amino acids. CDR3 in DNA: TGTGCCAGCAGCTTTCTCCGAGGGGGCGGAGAAAATGAGCAGTTCTTC. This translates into CASSFLRGGGENEQFF. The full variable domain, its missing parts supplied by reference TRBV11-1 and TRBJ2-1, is EAEVAQSPRYKITEKSQAVAFWCDPISGHATLYWYRQILGQGPELLVQFQDESVVDDSQLPKDRFSAERLKGVDSTLKIQPAELGDSAMYLCASSFLRGGGENEQFFGPGTRLTVL.

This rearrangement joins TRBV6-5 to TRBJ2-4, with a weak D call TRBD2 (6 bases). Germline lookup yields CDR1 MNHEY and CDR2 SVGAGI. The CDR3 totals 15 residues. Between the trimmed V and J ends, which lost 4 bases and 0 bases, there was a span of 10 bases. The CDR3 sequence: CASSSGLLAKNIQYF. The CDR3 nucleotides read TGTGCCAGCAGTTCGGGACTGTTAGCCAAAAACATTCAGTACTTC.

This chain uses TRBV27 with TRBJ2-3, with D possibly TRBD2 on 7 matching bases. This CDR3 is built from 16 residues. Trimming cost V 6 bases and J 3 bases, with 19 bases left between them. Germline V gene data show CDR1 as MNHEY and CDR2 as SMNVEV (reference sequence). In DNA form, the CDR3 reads TGTGCCAGCAGGGTGGGAGGGGGGCTGGGTACAGATACGCAGTATTTT. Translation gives CASRVGGGLGTDTQYF.

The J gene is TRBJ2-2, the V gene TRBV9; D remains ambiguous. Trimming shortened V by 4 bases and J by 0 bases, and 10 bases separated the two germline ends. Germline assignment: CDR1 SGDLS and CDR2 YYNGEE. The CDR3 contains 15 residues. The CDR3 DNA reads TGTGCCAGCAGCAGTGGCCCTTCGAACACCGGGGAGCTGTTTTTT. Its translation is CASSSGPSNTGELFF.

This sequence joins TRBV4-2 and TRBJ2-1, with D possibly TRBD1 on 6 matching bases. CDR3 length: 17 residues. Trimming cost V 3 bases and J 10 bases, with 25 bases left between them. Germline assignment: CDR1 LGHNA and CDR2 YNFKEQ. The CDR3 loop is CASSHGVDGLTTGEQFF. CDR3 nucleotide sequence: TGTGCCAGCAGCCACGGGGTGGACGGGCTCACGACAGGAGAGCAGTTCTTC.